The clone carrying this T cell receptor (beta chain) showed up just a few times. Its antigen is as yet unknown. Here immunoSEQ multiplex PCR was the method, and the copy in TCRdb shows in-frame clones only, minus some. The sample includes some 120,000 clones, about 87% of them seen just once. This sample was included in a study of cytomegalovirus exposure and HLA in healthy donors. Per the germline V gene, CDR1 is SGDLS and CDR2 is YYNGEE. The V and J ends lost 3 bases and 11 bases respectively, with 21 bases between them. CDR3 length equals 16 residues. General study findings and limits: TCR clusters originating in the first cohort tended to co-occur in the roughly 130 validation repertoires, according to a later analysis. Confirmation in vitro established that a few CMV-associated chains were specific for CMV antigens.

This clonotype was sampled from a young woman in good health and CMV-seronegative. The rearrangement joins TRBV9 to TRBJ2-6; no definite D call. The sequenced material came from PBMCs. The CDR3, as DNA: TGTGCCAGCAGCGCGCTACAACTGGGCAGCTTAGACGTCCTGACTTTC. Protein: CASSALQLGSLDVLTF. The full variable domain, its missing parts supplied by reference TRBV9 and TRBJ2-6, is DSGVTQTPKHLITATGQRVTLRCSPRSGDLSVYWYQQSLDQGLQFLIQYYNGEERAKGNILERFSAQQFPDLHSELNLSSLELGDSALYFCASSALQLGSLDVLTFGAGSRLTVL.